This T cell receptor (beta chain) was captured in a study of T cell repertoires in cytomegalovirus infection. About the research overall: It was the public TCR beta signatures that indicated both CMV infection and matching HLA type. Study-level points and caveats: Summed public TCR beta family frequency identified CMV carriers bearing the relevant HLA. The study found HLA-C-restricted CMV-specific TCR beta clonotypes dominating the ex vivo response.

V dropped 1 base and J dropped 1; count of bases not matched to a gene: 3. The CDR3 is 15 amino acids. Germline values: CDR1 SGHRS, CDR2 YFSETQ. For this clonotype: Its specificity is unknown.

TCRdb analysed the reads with MiXCR anew, one entry per CDR3 protein. The sample has roughly 60,000 distinct CDR3 sequences, more than 25% seen once. This TCR came from a human donor in good health (CMV status not recorded). Some clones in this sample may be carry-over from other donors' samples. V gene TRBV5-1 combines with J gene TRBJ2-5; 8 bases line up with TRBD1. Source material: PBMCs, sequenced either directly or after in vitro stimulation (not recorded which). The CDR3 DNA reads as TGCGCCAGCAGCTTGAACACAGGGGGCCAAGAGACCCAGTACTTC. Translating gives CASSLNTGGQETQYF.